This T cell receptor (beta chain) was recovered during a study of T cells in Graves' hyperthyroidism and ophthalmopathy. Whole-study results and caveats: Most thyroid clonotypes expanded above 0.001 were also detected in blood.

This clonotype was counted at least ten times. The target antigen is unknown. TCR beta CDR3 sequences were amplified from RNA transcripts. HTBI primers were employed in a first-round RT-PCR of the TCR CDR3. TCRdb redid the calling of the multiplex PCR reads with MiXCR, one entry per CDR3 protein. Of about 270,000 distinct CDR3 sequences listed, less than 30% are singletons. Trimming took 5 bases from V and 4 from J; bases not matched to a gene: 16. Germline V gives CDR1 MNHEY, CDR2 SVGEGT. The length of the CDR3 is 19 residues. Specimen: blood. The TCR was taken from a man in his forties with Graves' hyperthyroidism that later progressed to Graves' ophthalmopathy. V is TRBV6-2 or TRBV6-3 and J is TRBJ2-2; 10 nucleotides match TRBD1. The CDR3 loop is CASSRYGTGEGVGTGELFF. CDR3 sequence (DNA): TGTGCCAGCAGTCGTTACGGGACAGGGGAAGGTGTAGGCACCGGGGAGCTGTTTTTT.